This TCR beta chain is drawn from a study of early T cells in non-severe SARS-CoV-2 infection. CDR1 and CDR2 from the germline V gene are SQVTM and ANQGSEA. Losses at the gene ends were 6 bases for V and 5 bases for J; bases not matched to a gene: 11. CDR3 length equals 14 residues. Tagging with unique molecular identifiers was applied to individual cDNA molecules. TCRdb reprocessed the 5' RACE reads with MiXCR, giving one entry per CDR3 protein. The sample shows roughly 90,000 distinct CDR3 sequences, over 11% of them seen only once. The source is an adult who was a healthcare worker with PCR-confirmed SARS-CoV-2 infection or an uninfected control (not recorded which). The rearrangement joins TRBV29-1 to TRBJ2-3; 7 bases are a match to TRBD2. The sequencing input was whole blood. The chain's CDR3 is CSVVVSGEGDTQYF. CDR3 nucleotide sequence: TGCAGCGTCGTAGTAAGCGGGGAGGGAGATACGCAGTATTTT.